This T cell receptor beta chain is from a study of blood T cell repertoires in COVID-19. Study summary: Material from acute and convalescent COVID-19 was sourced from the United States, Italy and Spain.

Methods used by the authors: For nucleated cells, counts were estimated from reference gene primer amplification. Assay: immunoSEQ multiplex PCR; the TCRdb copy retains only in-frame clones and omits some. V and J calls and clone size are given by that table; D and trimming were obtained from the DNA. Here the sample spans some 130,000 clones, roughly three quarters being singletons. Individuals drawn from 24 US areas were roughly 18 to 95 years old. Participants were placed into cohorts based on the clinical history they reported. The clonotype originates from a woman in her forties or fifties who had recovered from COVID-19. Source material: PBMCs or T cells enriched from blood (not recorded which).

The CDR3 protein is CASSVDSSSYNEQFF. DNA for the CDR3: TGTGCCAGCAGCGTAGACTCGAGCTCCTACAATGAGCAGTTCTTC. The genes are TRBV9 and TRBJ2-1, with no clear D. V gave up 0 bases and J gave up 0 bases, with 7 bases separating them. This CDR3 has 15 amino acids. The germline V gene encodes CDR1 SGDLS and CDR2 YYNGEE. The variable domain in full, completed from reference TRBV9 and TRBJ2-1, reads DSGVTQTPKHLITATGQRVTLRCSPRSGDLSVYWYQQSLDQGLQFLIQYYNGEERAKGNILERFSAQQFPDLHSELNLSSLELGDSALYFCASSVDSSSYNEQFFGPGTRLTVL.